One and the same sample provided the 10 T cell receptor beta chains below, sequenced in a study of cytomegalovirus exposure and HLA in healthy donors. The PCR made use of 60 Vbeta and 13 Jbeta primers. TCRdb's copy holds only in-frame clones and misses some; the assay was immunoSEQ multiplex PCR. Its clone listing holds about 160,000 clones. Sequencing was carried out using PBMCs. The receptors were gathered from a man under 40 in good health and CMV-seronegative.

The chain employs TRBV5-1 and TRBJ1-6, with 9 positions matching TRBD1. CDR3 size: 13 residues. The J segment lost 8 bases and the V segment lost 7 bases, leaving 4 bases of the junction unmatched. CDR1 is SGHRS and CDR2 is YFSETQ in the germline V gene. For the CDR3, the DNA is TGCGCCAGCCAGGGACAGGGAGATTCACCCCTCCACTTT. The encoded protein is CASQGQGDSPLHF.

The rearrangement links TRBV4-1 to TRBJ2-5; D might be TRBD2 (6 bases). The last part of the DNA fits TRBJ2-7 better; the J call may be wrong. From germline, CDR1 is MGHRA and CDR2 YSYEKL. CDR3 length equals 14 residues. CDR3 in amino acids: CASSQEVTSYEQYF. In DNA, the CDR3 is TGCGCCAGCAGCCAAGAGGTGACTAGCTACGAGCAGTACTTC.

The chain uses TRBV7-6 and TRBJ2-1; the match to TRBD2 covers 8 bases. Germline-derived CDR1 and CDR2 are SGHVS and FNYEAQ. The trim removed 0 bases at V and 6 bases at J, leaving 4 bases unmatched. This CDR3 contains 15 residues. The CDR3: CASSLAGLVVNEQFF. The CDR3 nucleotides are TGTGCCAGCAGCTTAGCGGGACTAGTAGTCAATGAGCAGTTCTTC.

The rearrangement uses TRBV6-5 and TRBJ2-5, with 8 positions matching TRBD1. V lost 6 bases, J lost 6 bases, and 9 bases stayed unmatched. CDR1 is MNHEY and CDR2 is SVGAGI in the germline V gene. The CDR3 spans 14 residues. The CDR3 loop reads CASRKGQGIQTQYF. As DNA, the CDR3 is TGTGCCAGCAGGAAAGGACAGGGTATTCAGACCCAGTACTTC.

This sequence joins TRBV6-4 and TRBJ1-1; 9 nucleotides agree with TRBD1. The CDR3 extends over 13 amino acids. CDR1 is MRHNA, CDR2 SNTAGT, per germline. V lost 7 bases, J lost 4 bases, and 4 bases stayed unmatched. The CDR3 bases are TGTGCCAGCAACAGGGGGCTTGGCACTGAAGCTTTCTTT. Encoded protein: CASNRGLGTEAFF.

Points on this clone: A junction boundary mismatches the germline segment, possibly from a read error. The CDR3 loop reads CATHSGSSCEQYF. DNA for the CDR3: TGTGCCACCCATAGCGGTAGCTCCTGCGAGCAGTACTTC. The J gene is TRBJ2-7, the V gene TRBV10-3; D perhaps matches TRBD2 (6 bases). Germline assignment: CDR1 ENHRY and CDR2 SYGVKD. The CDR3 is made up of 13 amino acids.

The V call is TRBV10-1, the J call TRBJ1-4, with 11 bases that match TRBD1. J gave up 8 bases and V 5 bases, and 4 bases lay outside the gene matches. Germline V CDR1 and CDR2: WNHNN, SYGVQD (reference sequence). CDR3 length: 14 amino acids. CDR3 coding DNA: TGCGCCAGCAGTCCGGACAGGGGGCACGAAAAACTGTTTTTT. Encoded protein: CASSPDRGHEKLFF.

The chain combines TRBV9 with TRBJ1-2; 8 positions match TRBD1. V trimming: 4 bases; J trimming: 3 bases; junction bases outside the gene matches: 11. CDR1 and CDR2 (germline): SGDLS, YYNGEE. This CDR3 contains 16 residues. CDR3 in amino acids: CASSRDFQGAYYGYTF. CDR3 nucleotide sequence: TGTGCCAGCAGCAGGGATTTCCAGGGGGCCTACTATGGCTACACCTTC.

Turning to this clone: The sample carries other DNA sequences with the same CDR3. V usage is TRBV7-3 and J usage is TRBJ1-1; weak D call: TRBD1 (6 bases). V lost 0 bases, J lost 3 bases, and 8 bases lay in between. The CDR3 consists of 14 residues. Looked up from germline, CDR1 is SGHTA and CDR2 is FQGTGA. The chain's CDR3 is CASSLTSGDTEAFF. DNA of the CDR3: TGTGCCAGCAGCTTAACGTCAGGGGACACTGAAGCTTTCTTT.

J is TRBJ1-2 and V is TRBV6-6, with 10 bases identical to TRBD1. The germline gives CDR1 MNHNY, CDR2 SVGAGI (reference sequence). V trimming: 6 bases; J trimming: 7 bases; junction bases outside the gene matches: 11. This CDR3 is 15 amino acids long. In nucleotides, the CDR3 is TGTGCCAGCAGCACAATAAGACAGGGGGCTGGTGGCTACACCTTC. Translation gives CASSTIRQGAGGYTF.